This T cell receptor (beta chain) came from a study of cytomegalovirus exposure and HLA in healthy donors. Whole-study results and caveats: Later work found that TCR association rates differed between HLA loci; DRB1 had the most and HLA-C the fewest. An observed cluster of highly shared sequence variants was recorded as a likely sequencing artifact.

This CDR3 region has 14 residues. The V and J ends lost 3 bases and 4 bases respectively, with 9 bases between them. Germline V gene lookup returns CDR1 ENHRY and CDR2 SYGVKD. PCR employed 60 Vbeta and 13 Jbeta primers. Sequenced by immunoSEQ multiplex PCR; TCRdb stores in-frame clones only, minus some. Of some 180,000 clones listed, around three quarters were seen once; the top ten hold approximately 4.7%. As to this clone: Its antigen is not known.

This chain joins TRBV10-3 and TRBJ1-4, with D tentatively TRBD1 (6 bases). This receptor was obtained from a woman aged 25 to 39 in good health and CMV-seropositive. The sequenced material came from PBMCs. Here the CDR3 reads CAISDIQGNEKLFF. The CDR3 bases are TGTGCCATCAGTGACATACAGGGTAATGAAAAACTGTTTTTT.